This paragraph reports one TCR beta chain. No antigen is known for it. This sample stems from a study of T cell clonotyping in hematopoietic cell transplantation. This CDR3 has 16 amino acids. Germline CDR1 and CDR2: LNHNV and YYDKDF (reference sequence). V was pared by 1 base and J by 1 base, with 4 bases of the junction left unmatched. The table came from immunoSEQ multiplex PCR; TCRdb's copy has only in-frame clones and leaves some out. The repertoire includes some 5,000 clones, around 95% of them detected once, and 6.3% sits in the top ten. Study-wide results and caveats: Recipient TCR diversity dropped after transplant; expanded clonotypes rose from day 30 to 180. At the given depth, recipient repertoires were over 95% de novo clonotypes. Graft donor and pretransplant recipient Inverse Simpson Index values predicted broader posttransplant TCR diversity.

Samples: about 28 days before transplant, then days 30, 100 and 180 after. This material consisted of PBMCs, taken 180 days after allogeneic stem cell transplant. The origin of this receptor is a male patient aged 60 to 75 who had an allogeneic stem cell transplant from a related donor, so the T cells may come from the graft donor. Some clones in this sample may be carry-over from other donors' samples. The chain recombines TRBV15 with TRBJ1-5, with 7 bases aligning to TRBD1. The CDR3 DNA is TGTGCCACCAGCAGAGGTGCCAGGGGGAGCAATCAGCCCCAGCATTTT. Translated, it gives CATSRGARGSNQPQHF.